One and the same sample provided the 5 T cell receptor beta chains below, sequenced in a study of shared clonotypes between healthy human individuals. The table came from immunoSEQ multiplex PCR; TCRdb's copy has only in-frame clones and leaves some out. The sample yields fewer than 850,000 clones, 90% to 97% seen once. Positively selected for CCR7, the CD45RO-negative cells used as naive CD8 cells excluded terminally differentiated effector memory CD45RA+ cells. The sample taken for sequencing was naive CD8+ T cells sorted from blood. Every receptor here comes from a young man in good health.

Only one count was recorded for this clone. The gene calls are TRBV7-6 and TRBJ2-1; 11 positions match TRBD2. Germline V CDR1 and CDR2: SGHVS, FNYEAQ. The CDR3 sequence is 15 residues long. Trimming cost V 5 bases and J 4 bases; bases outside gene matches: 4. CDR3 sequence (DNA): TGTGCCAGCAGCGCAGGGACTAGCGGATACAATGAGCAGTTCTTC. This sequence encodes CASSAGTSGYNEQFF.

This clone was seen once. J is TRBJ2-5 and V is TRBV9; 7 nucleotides agree with TRBD1. V lost 4 bases to trimming and J lost 4 bases; unmatched junction nucleotides: 16. Looked up from germline, CDR1 is SGDLS and CDR2 is YYNGEE. The CDR3 extends over 17 amino acids. The CDR3 coding sequence is TGTGCCAGCAGCCAAAACCCGGGACAGTACGCAAGAGAGACCCAGTACTTC. This codes for CASSQNPGQYARETQYF.

The V call is TRBV5-6, the J call TRBJ2-7, with TRBD2 matching 7 bases. Germline V CDR1 and CDR2: SGHDT, YYEEEE. The CDR3 runs to 14 residues. Trimming removed 3 bases from V and 5 bases from J; junction bases left unmatched: 8. This CDR3 reads CASSWGGQTHEQYF. The CDR3, as DNA: TGTGCCAGCAGCTGGGGGGGTCAGACCCACGAGCAGTACTTC.

Written as DNA, the CDR3 is TGTGCCAGTAGTATCCGGCAGGGCGTTCAACAGCCCCAGCATTTT. This translates into CASSIRQGVQQPQHF. This sequence joins TRBV19 and TRBJ1-5, with a possible D match to TRBD1 (5 bases). V was pared by 3 bases and J by 7 bases, with 16 bases between. Germline CDR1 and CDR2: LNHDA and SQIVND (reference sequence). CDR3 length equals 15 residues.

This clone has just one count. CDR3 bases: TGTGCCAGCAGCGTAGCGGTAGCGGGAGTCTCAAGCGAGCAGTTCTTC. Protein: CASSVAVAGVSSEQFF. The chain is built from TRBV9 and TRBJ2-1, with 9 bases that match TRBD2. The germline CDR1 and CDR2 sequences are SGDLS and YYNGEE. Trimming at V came to 0 bases and at J to 10 bases, leaving 11 bases not matched to a gene. The CDR3 consists of 16 residues. Full variable domain (outside the CDR3, taken from reference TRBV9 and TRBJ2-1): DSGVTQTPKHLITATGQRVTLRCSPRSGDLSVYWYQQSLDQGLQFLIQYYNGEERAKGNILERFSAQQFPDLHSELNLSSLELGDSALYFCASSVAVAGVSSEQFFGPGTRLTVL.